This T cell receptor (beta chain) was sequenced during a study of CD8+ T cells in alopecia areata. Germline V gives CDR1 NSQYPW, CDR2 LRSPGD (reference sequence). The CDR3 is 14 residues long. Extracted RNA was reverse transcribed, and the resulting cDNA served as sequencing template. TCRdb keeps only in-frame clones here, not all; method: immunoSEQ multiplex PCR. The sample gives 290,000 or so clones, none seen only once, and the top ten clones hold 1.2%. Remarks on this clone: The germline and genes are mouse ones. Read data end 4 residues before the CDR3 end; the end is taken from the germline J gene.

A panel of CD4, CD8alpha, NKG2D, NKG2ACE and other markers served to sort pooled cutaneous lymph node cells. The rearrangement joins TRBV1 to TRBJ2-4; TRBD1 matches 7 bases. Specimen: CD4+ T cells sorted from a lymph node. This TCR came from a C3H/HeJ mouse with alopecia areata. The MHC haplotype recorded for the strain is H2-k. Here the CDR3 reads CTCSATGEGNTLYF. The sequenced part of the CDR3 DNA is TGCACCTGCAGTGCAACAGGGGAAGGAAAC.